The clone carrying this T cell receptor beta chain was counted between two and nine times. Its matching antigen is unknown. Mismatch with germline at one junction end may stem from a read error. Template switching, a step in the protocol, added a universal primer site, and cDNA carried unique molecular identifiers. TCRdb ran MiXCR on the 5' RACE reads and lists one entry per CDR3 protein. The repertoire holds around 550,000 distinct CDR3 sequences, 13% to 15% seen once, with less than 0.5% in the top ten. The data were obtained in a study of identical twins. Findings and limits, study-wide: Fewer insertions characterized abundant cord blood beta clonotypes, whereas memory repertoires showed none. Those out-of-frame alpha sequences shared by twins showed an excess of low generation probability. Monozygotic twin pairs showed more out-of-frame TCR alpha sharing than models estimated.

This CDR3 contains 14 residues. The germline V gene has CDR1 SGHRS and CDR2 YFSETQ. These same records also appear under a second study, on yellow fever vaccine responses in identical twins.

The origin of this receptor is a woman under 30 in good health. The V gene is TRBV5-1, the J gene TRBJ2-5, with 9 bases fitting TRBD2. The sample consisted of CD4+ T cells sorted from blood. The CDR3 sequence is CASSLERGRAYRDF. The CDR3 DNA follows: TGCGCCAGCAGCTTGGAACGCGGGAGGGCCTATAGGGACTTC.